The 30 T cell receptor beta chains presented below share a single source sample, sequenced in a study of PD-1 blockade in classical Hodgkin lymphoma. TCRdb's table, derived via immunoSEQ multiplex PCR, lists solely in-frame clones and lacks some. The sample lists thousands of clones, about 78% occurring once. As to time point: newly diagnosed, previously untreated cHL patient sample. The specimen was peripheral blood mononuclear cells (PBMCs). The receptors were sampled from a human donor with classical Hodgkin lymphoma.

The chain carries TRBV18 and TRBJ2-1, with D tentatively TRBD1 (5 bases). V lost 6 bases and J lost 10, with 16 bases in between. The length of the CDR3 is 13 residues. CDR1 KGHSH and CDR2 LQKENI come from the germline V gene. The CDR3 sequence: CASSVSRVSEQFF. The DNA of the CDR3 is TGTGCCAGCTCCGTAAGCAGGGTCAGCGAGCAGTTCTTC.

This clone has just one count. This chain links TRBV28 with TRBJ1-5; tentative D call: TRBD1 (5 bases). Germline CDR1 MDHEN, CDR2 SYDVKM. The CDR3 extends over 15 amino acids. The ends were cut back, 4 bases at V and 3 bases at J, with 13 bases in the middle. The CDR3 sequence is CASSSPTAFNQPQHF. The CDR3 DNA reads TGTGCCAGCAGTTCCCCGACAGCTTTCAATCAGCCCCAGCATTTT.

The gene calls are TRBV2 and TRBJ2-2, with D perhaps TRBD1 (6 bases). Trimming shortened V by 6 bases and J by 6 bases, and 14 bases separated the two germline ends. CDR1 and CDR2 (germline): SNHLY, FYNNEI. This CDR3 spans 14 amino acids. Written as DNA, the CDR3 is TGTGCCAGCAGAGAATTACAGGGTGCCGGGGAGCTGTTTTTT. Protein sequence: CASRELQGAGELFF.

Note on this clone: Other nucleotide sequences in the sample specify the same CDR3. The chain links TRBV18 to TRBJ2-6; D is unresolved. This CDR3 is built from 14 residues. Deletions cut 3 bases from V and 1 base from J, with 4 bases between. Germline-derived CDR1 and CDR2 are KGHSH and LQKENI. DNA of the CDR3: TGTGCCAGCTCACCGGAGTCTGGGGCCAACGTCCTGACTTTC. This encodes CASSPESGANVLTF.

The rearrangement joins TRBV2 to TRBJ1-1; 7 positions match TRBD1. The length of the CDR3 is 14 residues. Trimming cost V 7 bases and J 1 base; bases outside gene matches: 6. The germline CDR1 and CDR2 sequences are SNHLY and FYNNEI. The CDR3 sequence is CASTSDRPNTEAFF. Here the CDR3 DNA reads TGTGCCAGCACCTCGGACAGGCCGAACACTGAAGCTTTCTTT.

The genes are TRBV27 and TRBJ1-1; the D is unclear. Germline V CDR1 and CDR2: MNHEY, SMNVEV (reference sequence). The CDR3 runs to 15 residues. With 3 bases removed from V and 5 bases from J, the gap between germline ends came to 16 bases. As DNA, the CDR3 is TGTGCCAGCAGTTTTTACAAGGGCGTAAGAACTGAAGCTTTCTTT. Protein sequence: CASSFYKGVRTEAFF.

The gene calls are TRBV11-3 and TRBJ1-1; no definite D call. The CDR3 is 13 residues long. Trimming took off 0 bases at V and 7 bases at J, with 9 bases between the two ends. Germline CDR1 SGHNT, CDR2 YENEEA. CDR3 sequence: CASSLDRVSEAFF. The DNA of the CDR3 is TGTGCCAGCAGCTTAGATCGGGTCAGTGAAGCTTTCTTT.

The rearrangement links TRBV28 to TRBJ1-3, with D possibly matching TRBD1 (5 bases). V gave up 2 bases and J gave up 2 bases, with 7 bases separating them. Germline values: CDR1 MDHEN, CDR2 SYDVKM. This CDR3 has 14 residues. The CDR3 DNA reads TGTGCCAGCAGTTTAGTGGGGGCTGGAAACACCATATATTTT. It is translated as CASSLVGAGNTIYF.

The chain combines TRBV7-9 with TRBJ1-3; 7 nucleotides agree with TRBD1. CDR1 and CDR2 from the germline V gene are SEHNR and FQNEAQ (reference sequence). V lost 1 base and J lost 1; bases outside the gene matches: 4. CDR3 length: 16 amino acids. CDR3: CASSLVEGASGNTIYF. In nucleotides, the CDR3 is TGTGCCAGCAGCTTAGTCGAGGGGGCATCTGGAAACACCATATATTTT.

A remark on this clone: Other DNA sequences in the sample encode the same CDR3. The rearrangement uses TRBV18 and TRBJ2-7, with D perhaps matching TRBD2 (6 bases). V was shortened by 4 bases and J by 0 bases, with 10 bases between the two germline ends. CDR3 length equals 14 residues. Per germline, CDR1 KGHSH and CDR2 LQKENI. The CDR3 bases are TGTGCCAGCTCACGGGACTCTAGCTCCTACGAGCAGTACTTC. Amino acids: CASSRDSSSYEQYF. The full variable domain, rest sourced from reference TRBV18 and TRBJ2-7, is NAGVMQNPRHLVRRRGQEARLRCSPMKGHSHVYWYRQLPEEGLKFMVYLQKENIIDESGMPKERFSAEFPKEGPSILRIQQVVRGDSAAYFCASSRDSSSYEQYFGPGTRLTVT.

The DNA for the CDR3 is TGTGCCAGCAGCAAACACACGTGGTTATTGTACGAGCAGTACTTC. As protein: CASSKHTWLLYEQYF. V is TRBV21-1 and J is TRBJ2-7; the D segment call TRBD1 is taken from the table without a DNA check. TRBV21-1 is labeled a pseudogene. The CDR3 is made up of 15 amino acids.

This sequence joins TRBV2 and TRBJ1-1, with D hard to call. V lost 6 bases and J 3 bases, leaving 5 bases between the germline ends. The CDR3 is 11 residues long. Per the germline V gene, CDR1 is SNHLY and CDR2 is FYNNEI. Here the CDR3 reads CASSPDTEAFF. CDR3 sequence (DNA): TGTGCCAGCAGCCCTGACACTGAAGCTTTCTTT.

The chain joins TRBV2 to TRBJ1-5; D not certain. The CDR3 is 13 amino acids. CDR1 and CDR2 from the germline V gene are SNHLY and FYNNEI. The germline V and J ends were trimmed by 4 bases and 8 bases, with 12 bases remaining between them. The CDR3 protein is CASSVEMREPQHF. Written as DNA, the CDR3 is TGTGCCAGCAGTGTAGAGATGAGGGAGCCCCAGCATTTT.

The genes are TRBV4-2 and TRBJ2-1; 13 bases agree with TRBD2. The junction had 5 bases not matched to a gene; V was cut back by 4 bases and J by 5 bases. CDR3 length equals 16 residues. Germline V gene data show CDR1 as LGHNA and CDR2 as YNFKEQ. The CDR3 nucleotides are TGTGCCAGCAGCCTCCCGACTAGCGGGAGGAACAATGAGCAGTTCTTC. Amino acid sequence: CASSLPTSGRNNEQFF.

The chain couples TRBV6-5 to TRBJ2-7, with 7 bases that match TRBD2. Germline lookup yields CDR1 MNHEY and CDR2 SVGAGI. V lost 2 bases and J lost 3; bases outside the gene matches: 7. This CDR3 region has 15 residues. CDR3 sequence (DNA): TGTGCCAGCAGTTACGGACCGGGGGGTAACTACGAGCAGTACTTC. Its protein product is CASSYGPGGNYEQYF.

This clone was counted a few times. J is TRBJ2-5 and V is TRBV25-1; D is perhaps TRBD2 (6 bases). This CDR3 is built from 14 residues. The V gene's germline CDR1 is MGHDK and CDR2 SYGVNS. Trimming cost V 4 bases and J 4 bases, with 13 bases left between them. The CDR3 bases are TGTGCCAGCAGTGGGGACGGGGAGGTAGAGACCCAGTACTTC. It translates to CASSGDGEVETQYF.

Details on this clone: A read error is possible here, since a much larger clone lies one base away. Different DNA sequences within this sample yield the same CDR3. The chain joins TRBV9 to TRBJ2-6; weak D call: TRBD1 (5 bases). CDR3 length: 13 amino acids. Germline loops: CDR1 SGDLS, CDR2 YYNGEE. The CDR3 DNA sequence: TGTGCCAGCAGCGTAACTGGGGCCAACGTCCTGACTTTT. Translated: CASSVTGANVLTF. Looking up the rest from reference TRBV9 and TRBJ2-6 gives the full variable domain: DSGVTQTPKHLITATGQRVTLRCSPRSGDLSVYWYQQSLDQGLQFLIQYYNGEERAKGNILERFSAQQFPDLHSELNLSSLELGDSALYFCASSVTGANVLTFGAGSRLTVL.

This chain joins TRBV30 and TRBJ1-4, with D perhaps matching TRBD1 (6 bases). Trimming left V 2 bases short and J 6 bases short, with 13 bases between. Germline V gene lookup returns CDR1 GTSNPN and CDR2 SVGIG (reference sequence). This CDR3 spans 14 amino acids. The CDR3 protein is CAWSSQGTDEKLFF. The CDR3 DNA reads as TGTGCCTGGAGTTCACAGGGAACGGATGAAAAACTGTTTTTT.

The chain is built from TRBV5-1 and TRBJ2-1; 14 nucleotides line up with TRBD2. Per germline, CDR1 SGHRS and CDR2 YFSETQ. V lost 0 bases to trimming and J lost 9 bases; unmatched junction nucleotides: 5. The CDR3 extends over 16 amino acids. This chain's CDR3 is CASSLGLAGGIGEQFF. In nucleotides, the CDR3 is TGCGCCAGCAGCTTGGGACTAGCGGGAGGGATAGGTGAGCAGTTCTTC.

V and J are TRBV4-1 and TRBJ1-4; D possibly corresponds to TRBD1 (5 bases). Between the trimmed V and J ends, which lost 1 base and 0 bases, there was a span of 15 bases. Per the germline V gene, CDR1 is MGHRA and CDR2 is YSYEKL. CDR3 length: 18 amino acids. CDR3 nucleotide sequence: TGCGCCAGCAGCCAAGTAGGGGTACCCCCTGCAACTAATGAAAAACTGTTTTTT. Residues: CASSQVGVPPATNEKLFF.

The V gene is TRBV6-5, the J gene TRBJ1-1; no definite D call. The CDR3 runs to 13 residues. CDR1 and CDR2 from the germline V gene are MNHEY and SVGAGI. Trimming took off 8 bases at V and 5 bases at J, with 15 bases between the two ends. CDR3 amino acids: CASSSRARTEAFF. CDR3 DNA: TGTGCCAGCTCCTCTAGGGCCCGAACTGAAGCTTTCTTT.

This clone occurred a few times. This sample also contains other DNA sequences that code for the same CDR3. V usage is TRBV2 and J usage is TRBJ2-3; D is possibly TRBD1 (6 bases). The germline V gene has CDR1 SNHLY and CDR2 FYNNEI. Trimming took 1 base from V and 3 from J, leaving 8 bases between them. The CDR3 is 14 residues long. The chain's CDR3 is CASSEVRGTDTQYF. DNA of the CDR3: TGTGCCAGCAGTGAAGTCAGGGGAACAGATACGCAGTATTTT.

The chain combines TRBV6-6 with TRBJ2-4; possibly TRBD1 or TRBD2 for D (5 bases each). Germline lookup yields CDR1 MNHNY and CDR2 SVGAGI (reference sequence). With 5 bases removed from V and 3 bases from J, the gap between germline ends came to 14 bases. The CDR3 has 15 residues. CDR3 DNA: TGTGCCAGCAGTGGCCGGGGCATCGGCAAAAACATTCAGTACTTC. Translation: CASSGRGIGKNIQYF.

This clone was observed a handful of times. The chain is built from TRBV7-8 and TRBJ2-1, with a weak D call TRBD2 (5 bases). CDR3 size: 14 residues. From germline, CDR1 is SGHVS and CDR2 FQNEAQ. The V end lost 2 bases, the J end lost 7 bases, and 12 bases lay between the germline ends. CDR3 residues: CASSLTDLGNEQFF. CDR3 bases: TGTGCCAGCAGCTTAACGGACTTGGGGAATGAGCAGTTCTTC.

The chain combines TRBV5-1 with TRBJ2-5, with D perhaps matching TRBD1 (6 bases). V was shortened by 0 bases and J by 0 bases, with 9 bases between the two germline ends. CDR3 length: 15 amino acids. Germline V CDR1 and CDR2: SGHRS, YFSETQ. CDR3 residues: CASSLAQGYQETQYF. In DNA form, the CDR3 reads TGCGCCAGCAGCTTGGCCCAGGGGTACCAAGAGACCCAGTACTTC.

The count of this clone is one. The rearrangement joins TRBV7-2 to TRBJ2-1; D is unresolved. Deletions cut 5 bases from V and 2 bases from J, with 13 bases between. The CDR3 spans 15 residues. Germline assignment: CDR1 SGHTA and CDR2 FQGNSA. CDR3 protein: CASSPQVDPYNEQFF. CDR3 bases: TGTGCCAGCAGCCCCCAAGTAGACCCCTACAATGAGCAGTTCTTC.

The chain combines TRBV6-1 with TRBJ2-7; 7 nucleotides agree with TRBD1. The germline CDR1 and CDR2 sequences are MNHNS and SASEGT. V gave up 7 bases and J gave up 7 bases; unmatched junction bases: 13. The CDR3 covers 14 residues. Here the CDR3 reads CASKTGTEPGEQYF. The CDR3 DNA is TGTGCCAGCAAAACCGGGACAGAACCTGGGGAGCAGTACTTC.

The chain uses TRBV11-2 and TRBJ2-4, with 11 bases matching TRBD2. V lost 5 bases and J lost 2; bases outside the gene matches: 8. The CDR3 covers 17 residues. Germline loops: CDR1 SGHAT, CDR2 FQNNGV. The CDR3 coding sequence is TGTGCCAGCAGCCGGCCGACTAGCGGGGCATCCAAAAACATTCAGTACTTC. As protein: CASSRPTSGASKNIQYF.

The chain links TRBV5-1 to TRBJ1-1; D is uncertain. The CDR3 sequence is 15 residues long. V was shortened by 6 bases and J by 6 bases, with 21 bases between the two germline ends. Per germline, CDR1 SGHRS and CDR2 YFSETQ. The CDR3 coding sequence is TGCGCCAGCACCGATCCCCTGGACGGGCACTCTGAAGCTTTCTTT. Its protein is CASTDPLDGHSEAFF.

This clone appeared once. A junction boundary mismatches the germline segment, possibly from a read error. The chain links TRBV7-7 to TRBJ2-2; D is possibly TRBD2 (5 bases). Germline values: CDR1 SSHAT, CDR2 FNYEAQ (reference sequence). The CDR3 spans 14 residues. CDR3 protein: CASSSGLPAGELFF. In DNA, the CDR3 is TGTGCTAGCAGCTCCGGACTCCCTGCCGGGGAGCTGTTTTTT.